This TCR beta chain was sequenced for a study of blood T cells in healthy people across ages. V lost 2 bases to trimming and J lost 6 bases, with 8 bases between them. CDR3 length: 13 amino acids. In germline, CDR1 is SGHNT, CDR2 YENEEA. Researchers isolated at least 6 million PBMCs per sample. With a J-beta primer mix and a sample-barcoded 5' primer, a second PCR ran about 7 to 12 cycles. TCRdb reprocessed the 5' RACE reads with MiXCR, giving one entry per CDR3 protein. The data contain around 1,900,000 distinct CDR3 sequences, more than 35% of them singletons. The TCR sequence derives from a human donor in good health. The J gene is TRBJ2-1, the V gene TRBV11-3; D gene ambiguous. Sample: blood. The CDR3 loop is CASSLLSPNEQFF. The CDR3 coding sequence is TGTGCCAGCAGCTTACTATCCCCCAATGAGCAGTTCTTC.